This T cell receptor beta chain was obtained from a study of blood T cell repertoires in COVID-19. This CDR3 contains 13 residues. Germline lookup yields CDR1 SEHNR and CDR2 FQNEAQ (reference sequence). Trimming stripped 5 bases from V and 9 bases from J, with 14 bases between. Recovered status applied to Cohort 3 donors who had two consecutive negative PCRs. It also applied to those with clearance or with symptom resolution. Sequencing was performed with immunoSEQ multiplex PCR; in TCRdb, only in-frame clones are kept and a portion is missing. The table records about 330,000 clones, over 75% of them present only once.

This TCR came from a man aged 30 to 39 who had recovered from COVID-19. Sequences were obtained from PBMCs or T cells enriched from blood (not recorded which). The chain joins TRBV7-9 to TRBJ1-3; D ambiguous. In nucleotides, the CDR3 is TGTGCCAGCAGCGACCGGGCGGCGGGCACCATATATTTT. This codes for CASSDRAAGTIYF. The full variable domain, completed using reference TRBV7-9 and TRBJ1-3, is DTGVSQNPRHKITKRGQNVTFRCDPISEHNRLYWYRQTLGQGPEFLTYFQNEAQLEKSRLLSDRFSAERPKGSFSTLEIQRTEQGDSAMYLCASSDRAAGTIYFGEGSWLTVV.